Each of the 20 T cell receptor beta chains below was sequenced from the same sample in a study of early T cells in non-severe SARS-CoV-2 infection. TCRdb fed the 5' RACE reads into MiXCR, producing one record per CDR3 protein. In the table there are around 40,000 distinct CDR3 sequences, 5.5% to 7.5% of which are singletons. Sample: whole blood. The receptors shown here come from an adult who was a healthcare worker with PCR-confirmed SARS-CoV-2 infection or an uninfected control (not recorded which).

This clonotype is medium-sized (0.01 to 0.1%). The rearrangement joins TRBV6-1 to TRBJ2-1, with TRBD2 identical over 7 bases. CDR1 and CDR2 from the germline V gene are MNHNS and SASEGT. This CDR3 region has 16 residues. V shed 0 bases and J 5 bases; nucleotides not matched to a gene: 7. CDR3: CASSEATVGGDNEQFF. The CDR3 DNA follows: TGTGCCAGCAGTGAAGCCACCGTGGGGGGGGACAATGAGCAGTTCTTC.

This clonotype was seen only a few times. V gene TRBV28 combines with J gene TRBJ2-3; D might be TRBD1 (6 bases). This CDR3 region has 14 residues. The V gene's germline CDR1 is MDHEN and CDR2 SYDVKM. The V end was cut by 5 bases, the J end by 6 bases, with 15 bases between. The CDR3 protein is CASSRQAVRDTQYF. Here the CDR3 DNA reads TGTGCCAGCAGTCGACAGGCCGTGAGGGATACGCAGTATTTT.

In this sample, this clonotype turned up many times. The chain employs TRBV11-3 and TRBJ2-7; D is unclear. Trimming removed 2 bases from V and 3 bases from J, with 8 bases in between. Germline V gene sequence: CDR1 SGHNT, CDR2 YENEEA. The CDR3 length is 13 residues. For the CDR3, the DNA is TGTGCCAGCAGCTTATCAGAAAACTACGAGCAGTACTTC. Encoded protein: CASSLSENYEQYF.

The chain employs TRBV10-1 and TRBJ2-5, with no clear D. CDR1 is WNHNN, CDR2 SYGVQD, per germline (reference sequence). The V end was cut by 3 bases, the J end by 3 bases, with 11 bases between. The CDR3 spans 14 residues. The CDR3 loop is CASSDGRTKETQYF. As DNA, the CDR3 is TGCGCCAGCAGTGACGGCCGGACCAAAGAGACCCAGTACTTC.

This clonotype was detected many times. The chain couples TRBV20-1 to TRBJ2-7; D gene ambiguous. Trimming stripped 3 bases from V and 0 bases from J, with 12 bases between. Germline values: CDR1 DFQATT, CDR2 SNEGSKA (reference sequence). The CDR3 spans 14 residues. Here the CDR3 DNA reads TGCAGTGCTAGTCGCCCCCCAGCCTCCTACGAGCAGTACTTC. Its protein is CSASRPPASYEQYF.

This clonotype was seen repeatedly, ten times or more. V usage is TRBV7-2 and J usage is TRBJ1-1, with D possibly being TRBD1 (6 bases). The germline V gene has CDR1 SGHTA and CDR2 FQGNSA. The CDR3 sequence is 15 residues long. With 3 bases removed from V and 6 bases from J, the gap between germline ends came to 17 bases. The CDR3 loop is CASSFWRGKGAEAFF. CDR3 DNA: TGTGCCAGCAGCTTTTGGCGGGGGAAGGGGGCTGAAGCTTTCTTT.

Only a few counts were recorded for this clonotype. The rearrangement links TRBV20-1 to TRBJ1-1; D is uncertain. Germline V gene data show CDR1 as DFQATT and CDR2 as SNEGSKA (reference sequence). The V end lost 6 bases, the J end lost 4 bases, and 12 bases lay between the germline ends. This CDR3 spans 12 amino acids. The CDR3 DNA is TGCAGTGCCCGTAAGTGGGGCACTGAAGCTTTCTTT. Amino acid sequence: CSARKWGTEAFF.

The table lists this clonotype with a few counts. The rearrangement joins TRBV6-5 to TRBJ2-1; either TRBD1 or TRBD2 may supply D (5 bases each). CDR1 and CDR2 (germline): MNHEY, SVGAGI. V lost 2 bases and J 5 bases, leaving 13 bases between the germline ends. The CDR3 is 15 amino acids. CDR3 nucleotide sequence: TGTGCCAGCAGTTACGGGACGGGAAGTGACAATGAGCAGTTCTTC. Encoded protein: CASSYGTGSDNEQFF.

The table lists this clonotype with a few counts. In nucleotides, the CDR3 is TGTGCTAGTGTCTCCCGGGACAGGGTCTCCTACGAGCAGTACTTC. Translation: CASVSRDRVSYEQYF. The chain couples TRBV12-5 to TRBJ2-7, with 9 bases lining up with TRBD1. The germline V gene has CDR1 LGHNT and CDR2 FRNRAP. Trimming cost V 7 bases and J 0 bases; bases outside gene matches: 7. The CDR3 contains 15 residues.

This clonotype turned up a few times. The chain carries TRBV6-5 and TRBJ1-6; D is unclear. CDR3 length: 14 residues. V lost 2 bases, J lost 7 bases, and 9 bases lay in between. Germline loops: CDR1 MNHEY, CDR2 SVGAGI. This chain's CDR3 is CASSYRAVNSPLHF. The DNA for the CDR3 is TGTGCCAGCAGTTACCGGGCCGTAAATTCACCCCTCCACTTT.

This clonotype was recorded many times. V is TRBV4-3 and J is TRBJ1-6; D unresolved. This CDR3 has 15 residues. Trimming left V 1 base short and J 6 bases short, with 10 bases between. Germline V gives CDR1 LGHNA, CDR2 YSLEER. Here the CDR3 reads CASSQARHPNSPLHF. CDR3 sequence (DNA): TGCGCCAGCAGCCAAGCAAGGCACCCTAATTCACCCCTCCACTTT.

This clonotype was seen only a few times. This chain connects TRBV6-2 or TRBV6-3 to TRBJ2-7; D is perhaps TRBD2 (6 bases). CDR1 is MNHEY and CDR2 is SVGEGT in the germline V gene. This CDR3 has 16 residues. Trimming shortened V by 0 bases and J by 0 bases, and 12 bases separated the two germline ends. The CDR3 DNA reads TGTGCCAGCAGTTACTCGATGGACGGGAGCTCCTACGAGCAGTACTTC. Its translation is CASSYSMDGSSYEQYF.

This clonotype was counted a few times. The CDR3 region is CASSIGAPTDTQYF. The CDR3 region has the DNA TGCGCCAGCAGCATCGGGGCCCCCACAGATACGCAGTATTTT. The chain links TRBV5-1 to TRBJ2-3; D tentatively reads TRBD1 or TRBD2 (5 bases each). The germline V and J ends were trimmed by 4 bases and 2 bases, with 11 bases remaining between them. The CDR3 covers 14 residues. Germline V lookup: CDR1 SGHRS, CDR2 YFSETQ.

This clonotype was seen a few times. V usage is TRBV12-3 or TRBV12-4 and J usage is TRBJ2-3, with 7 bases lining up with TRBD2. The CDR3 is 16 amino acids. Losses at the gene ends were 4 bases for V and 4 bases for J; bases not matched to a gene: 11. This CDR3 reads CASSYLLAGVADTQYF. The CDR3 nucleotides read TGTGCCAGCAGTTACCTACTGGCGGGAGTAGCAGATACGCAGTATTTT.

The V gene is TRBV20-1, the J gene TRBJ2-1, with D uncertain. Trimming cost V 0 bases and J 4 bases, with 13 bases left between them. The length of the CDR3 is 15 residues. Germline V gene sequence: CDR1 DFQATT, CDR2 SNEGSKA (reference sequence). CDR3 amino acids: CSARDRTLLYNEQFF. The DNA of the CDR3 is TGCAGTGCTAGAGACCGTACCTTATTGTACAATGAGCAGTTCTTC.

This chain joins TRBV11-2 and TRBJ2-1; 9 bases align to TRBD1. The CDR3 is made up of 15 amino acids. With V trimmed by 1 base and J by 2 bases, 0 bases remained unmatched. Germline CDR1 reads SGHAT; CDR2 reads FQNNGV. The CDR3 loop is CASSLGQGAYNEQFF. CDR3 bases: TGTGCCAGCAGCTTAGGACAGGGGGCCTACAATGAGCAGTTCTTC.

This chain uses TRBV25-1 with TRBJ2-7, with TRBD2 identical over 10 bases. Germline V gene data show CDR1 as MGHDK and CDR2 as SYGVNS. V lost 6 bases to trimming and J lost 2 bases; unmatched junction nucleotides: 16. CDR3 length equals 18 residues. In DNA form, the CDR3 reads TGTGCCAGCAGCCGCATGGGGACTAGCGTCCCCTACACCTACGAGCAGTACTTC. It translates to CASSRMGTSVPYTYEQYF.

This clonotype occurred a few times. The chain combines TRBV4-3 with TRBJ1-6, with D unclear. With 8 bases removed from V and 7 bases from J, the gap between germline ends came to 15 bases. This CDR3 comprises 14 residues. The germline V gene encodes CDR1 LGHNA and CDR2 YSLEER. Written as DNA, the CDR3 is TGCGCCAGCGGGAAACTGGAGAGGAATTCACCCCTCCACTTT. It specifies CASGKLERNSPLHF.

A word on this clonotype: The germline gene is not matched at one end of the junction; a read error may be the cause. The chain recombines TRBV7-3 with TRBJ2-3; D gene ambiguous. In germline, CDR1 is SGHTA, CDR2 FQGTGA. The CDR3 runs 13 residues. CDR3 bases: TGTGCCGGCAGCTTCAATCCAGCGGATACGCAGTATTTT. It translates to CAGSFNPADTQYF.

The CDR3 is CSARGWQGNNEQFF. The CDR3 coding sequence is TGCAGTGCTAGAGGATGGCAGGGGAACAATGAGCAGTTCTTC. V and J are TRBV20-1 and TRBJ2-1, with a weak D call TRBD1 (6 bases). The CDR3 is made up of 14 amino acids. The ends were cut back, 1 base at V and 5 bases at J, with 12 bases in the middle. Germline CDR1 is DFQATT and CDR2 is SNEGSKA (reference sequence).